These T cell receptor beta chains were read from a single sample in a study of OX40 agonist ivuxolimab in advanced cancers. Assay used: immunoSEQ multiplex PCR; TCRdb lists only in-frame clones, some missing. The sample contains about 120,000 clones, 80% to 90% of which appear only once. This specimen was CD4+ or CD8+ T cells sorted from blood, taken in a trial of the OX40 agonist ivuxolimab. Receptors were obtained from an adult with an advanced solid tumor such as melanoma, head and neck, liver or kidney cancer. Both conserved end residues are part of each CDR3. A D gene is named only where the DNA matches it firmly. Some rows have no size entry. The others give once, few or many, or a class for an expanded clone.

cdr3_nt: TGTGCCAGTAGTCTGTATCGGGAGAACACTGAAGCTTTCTTT
cdr3_aa: CASSLYRENTEAFF
v_call: TRBV19
j_call: TRBJ1-1
clone_size: -
d_call: -

cdr3_nt: TGTGCCACCGAGGACTTGGGTGCGAGAAGGACCTACGAGCAGTACTTC
cdr3_aa: CATEDLGARRTYEQYF
v_call: TRBV28
j_call: TRBJ2-7
clone_size: -
d_call: -

cdr3_nt: TGTGCCATCAGTGAGGGACTAACAGATACGCAGTATTTT
cdr3_aa: CAISEGLTDTQYF
v_call: TRBV10-3
j_call: TRBJ2-3
clone_size: -
d_call: -

cdr3_nt: TGTGCCAGCAGCGCGTCCGGGTCCAACACTGAAGCTTTCTTT
cdr3_aa: CASSASGSNTEAFF
v_call: TRBV9
j_call: TRBJ1-1
clone_size: -
d_call: -

cdr3_nt: TGCGCCAGCAGCCAAGGTGGGGGTTCCTACAATGAGCAGTTCTTC
cdr3_aa: CASSQGGGSYNEQFF
v_call: TRBV4-3
j_call: TRBJ2-1
clone_size: -
d_call: -

cdr3_nt: TGTGCCAGTAGTATGGAACAAGAACCGGAAAAACTGTTTTTT
cdr3_aa: CASSMEQEPEKLFF
v_call: TRBV19
j_call: TRBJ1-4
clone_size: -
d_call: -

cdr3_nt: TGTGCCAGCAGCTTAGGCCGCAACTACGAGCAGTACTTC
cdr3_aa: CASSLGRNYEQYF
v_call: TRBV11-2
j_call: TRBJ2-7
clone_size: -
d_call: -

cdr3_nt: TGTGCCAGCAGCACGGGACGGTTCTCCTACAATGAGCAGTTCTTC
cdr3_aa: CASSTGRFSYNEQFF
v_call: TRBV7-3
j_call: TRBJ2-1
clone_size: -
d_call: -

cdr3_nt: TGTGCCACAAGAAACCGGGACGGACGCTACGAGCAGTACTTC
cdr3_aa: CATRNRDGRYEQYF
v_call: TRBV19
j_call: TRBJ2-7
clone_size: -
d_call: -

cdr3_nt: TGTGCCAGCTCACCACCTGGTAGAGTACAGCTCTACGAGCAGTACTTC
cdr3_aa: CASSPPGRVQLYEQYF
v_call: TRBV18
j_call: TRBJ2-7
clone_size: -
d_call: -

cdr3_nt: TGTGCCAGCACCCGGGGGGTGAACACTGAAGCTTTCTTT
cdr3_aa: CASTRGVNTEAFF
v_call: TRBV6-6
j_call: TRBJ1-1
clone_size: -
d_call: -

cdr3_nt: TGCAGCGTTGTGACACAGGTTCTTGGCTACACCTTC
cdr3_aa: CSVVTQVLGYTF
v_call: TRBV29-1
j_call: TRBJ1-2
clone_size: -
d_call: -

cdr3_nt: TGTGCCAGCAGCTTGGGTGCTGGATTCTCCTACGAGCAGTACTTC
cdr3_aa: CASSLGAGFSYEQYF
v_call: TRBV5-4
j_call: TRBJ2-7
clone_size: -
d_call: -

cdr3_nt: TGTGCCAGCAGCTTAGATCGGGGCTCCTACAATGAGCAGTTCTTC
cdr3_aa: CASSLDRGSYNEQFF
v_call: TRBV7-2
j_call: TRBJ2-1
clone_size: -
d_call: -

cdr3_nt: TGTGCCAGCAGCTTACGGGTCCAGCGGGGGGCGTACCAAGAGACCCAGTACTTC
cdr3_aa: CASSLRVQRGAYQETQYF
v_call: TRBV7-2
j_call: TRBJ2-5
clone_size: -
d_call: TRBD2

cdr3_nt: TGTGCCAGCAGCAACTCCGGGAATTCCAAGTTCGACGAGCAGTACTTC
cdr3_aa: CASSNSGNSKFDEQYF
v_call: TRBV11-2
j_call: TRBJ2-7
clone_size: once
d_call: -

cdr3_nt: TGTGCCAGCAGTTTAACAGGGTCCACCGGGGAGCTGTTTTTT
cdr3_aa: CASSLTGSTGELFF
v_call: TRBV27
j_call: TRBJ2-2
clone_size: -
d_call: -

cdr3_nt: TGTGCCAGCTCACCACCGCAGGGGCGCGGGTACGAGCAGTACTTC
cdr3_aa: CASSPPQGRGYEQYF
v_call: TRBV18
j_call: TRBJ2-7
clone_size: -
d_call: -

cdr3_nt: TGTGCCAGCGCCGATAGGGGGGGAGCAAAACTGTTTTTT
cdr3_aa: CASADRGGAKLFF
v_call: TRBV28
j_call: TRBJ1-4
clone_size: -
d_call: -

cdr3_nt: TGTGCCAGCAGGCAGGGGAGTGAGACCCAGTACTTC
cdr3_aa: CASRQGSETQYF
v_call: TRBV6-6
j_call: TRBJ2-5
clone_size: once
d_call: -

cdr3_nt: TGTGCCTGGGGGGAGACAGGGTTGGGCACTGAAGCTTTCTTT
cdr3_aa: CAWGETGLGTEAFF
v_call: TRBV30
j_call: TRBJ1-1
clone_size: few
d_call: TRBD1

cdr3_nt: TGTGCCAGCAAGCCCGCCGGGGCCGGCTACAATGAGCAGTTCTTC
cdr3_aa: CASKPAGAGYNEQFF
v_call: TRBV7-8
j_call: TRBJ2-1
clone_size: -
d_call: -

cdr3_nt: TGTGCCAGCAGCTTGGGGACAGGGCAAAACTATGGCTACACCTTC
cdr3_aa: CASSLGTGQNYGYTF
v_call: TRBV5-5
j_call: TRBJ1-2
clone_size: -
d_call: TRBD1

cdr3_nt: TGTGCCATCAGTGAGGGGACGGTCTATGGCTACACCTTC
cdr3_aa: CAISEGTVYGYTF
v_call: TRBV10-3
j_call: TRBJ1-2
clone_size: few
d_call: -